One sample yielded the 7 T cell receptor beta chains listed below, sequenced in a study of blood T cell repertoires in COVID-19 (TCRdb year 2020). Library preparation was by the immunoSEQ multiplex PCR assay. TCRdb's version of the immuneACCESS table is confined to in-frame rearrangements and falls short of the full clone set. An unresolved V gene accounts for under half of the shortfall where checked; the remainder is of unknown origin. The sample profile shows about 43,000 clones; roughly four fifths of them were found once. The top ten hold 2% to 3% of the sample. Sequences were obtained from peripheral blood. The receptor set was obtained from a woman in her sixties or seventies with acute or convalescent COVID-19.

This clone was seen once. The rearrangement joins TRBV6-6 to TRBJ1-1; D is unresolved. The CDR3 extends over 14 amino acids. Germline-derived CDR1 and CDR2 are MNHNY and SVGAGI (reference sequence). V was shortened by 2 bases and J by 1 base, with 8 bases between the two germline ends. The DNA of the CDR3 is TGTGCCAGCAGTTACCCGGAGACGAACACTGAAGCTTTCTTT. Translating it yields CASSYPETNTEAFF.

This clone was seen just once. The chain combines TRBV4-1 with TRBJ2-1, with 8 bases that match TRBD1. The germline CDR1 and CDR2 sequences are MGHRA and YSYEKL. J lost 5 bases, V lost 5 bases, and 5 bases had no gene match. CDR3 size: 14 residues. The CDR3 is CASSSGQVNNEQFF. CDR3 in DNA: TGCGCCAGCAGCTCGGGACAGGTCAACAATGAGCAGTTCTTC.

CDR3 loop: CASSQASSPLHF. CDR3 coding DNA: TGTGCCAGCAGCCAAGCCTCCTCACCCCTCCACTTT. The J gene is TRBJ1-6, the V gene TRBV3-1 (or the pseudogene TRBV3-2); D is unclear. Germline CDR1 reads LGHDT; CDR2 reads YNNKEL (reference sequence). This CDR3 spans 12 amino acids. Trimming left V 1 base short and J 10 bases short, with 5 bases between.

The chain combines TRBV9 with TRBJ2-7; tentative D call: TRBD1 (6 bases). The length of the CDR3 is 13 residues. The germline V gene encodes CDR1 SGDLS and CDR2 YYNGEE. Trimming cost V 4 bases and J 7 bases, with 15 bases left between them. For the CDR3, the DNA is TGTGCCAGCAGCCGAGACCACACAGGGGAGCAGTACTTC. The encoded protein is CASSRDHTGEQYF.

V is TRBV5-1 and J is TRBJ1-4; D unresolved. The CDR3 runs 13 residues. CDR1 is SGHRS, CDR2 YFSETQ, per germline. The V and J ends lost 7 bases and 8 bases respectively, with 15 bases between them. CDR3 residues: CASQLNTREKLFF. Here the CDR3 DNA reads TGCGCCAGCCAACTGAACACTAGGGAAAAACTGTTTTTT.

By frequency in the sample, this clone is medium-sized. The rearrangement joins TRBV24-1 to TRBJ2-1; D is unclear. Germline values: CDR1 KGHDR, CDR2 SFDVKD. V lost 4 bases to trimming and J lost 6 bases, with 15 bases between them. CDR3 length: 15 residues. CDR3 sequence: CATSDPSHRVNEQFF. The CDR3 coding sequence is TGTGCCACCAGTGACCCGTCACACCGGGTCAATGAGCAGTTCTTC.

This clone was detected once. The chain recombines TRBV18 with TRBJ1-1, with D possibly being TRBD1 (5 bases). V gave up 4 bases and J gave up 4 bases, with 13 bases separating them. Germline CDR1 KGHSH, CDR2 LQKENI. This CDR3 has 14 residues. Here the CDR3 reads CASSRAGEGTEAFF. CDR3 sequence (DNA): TGTGCCAGCTCACGGGCGGGGGAAGGCACTGAAGCTTTCTTT.